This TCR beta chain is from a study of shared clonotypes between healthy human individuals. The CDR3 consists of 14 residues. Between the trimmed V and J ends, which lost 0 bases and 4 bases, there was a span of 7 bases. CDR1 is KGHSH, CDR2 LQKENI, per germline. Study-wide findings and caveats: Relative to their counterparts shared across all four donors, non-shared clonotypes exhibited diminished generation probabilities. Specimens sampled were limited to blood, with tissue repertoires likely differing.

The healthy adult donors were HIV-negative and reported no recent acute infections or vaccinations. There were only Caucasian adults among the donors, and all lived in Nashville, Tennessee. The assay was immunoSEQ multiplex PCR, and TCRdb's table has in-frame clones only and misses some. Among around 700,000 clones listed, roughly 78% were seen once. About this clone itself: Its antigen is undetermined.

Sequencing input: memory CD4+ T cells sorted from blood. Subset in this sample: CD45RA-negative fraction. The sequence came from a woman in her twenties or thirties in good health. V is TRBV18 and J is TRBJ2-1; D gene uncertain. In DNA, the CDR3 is TGTGCCAGCTCACCACCCTCTCGTTACAATGAGCAGTTCTTC. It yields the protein CASSPPSRYNEQFF. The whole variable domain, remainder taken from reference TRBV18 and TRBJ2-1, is NAGVMQNPRHLVRRRGQEARLRCSPMKGHSHVYWYRQLPEEGLKFMVYLQKENIIDESGMPKERFSAEFPKEGPSILRIQQVVRGDSAAYFCASSPPSRYNEQFFGPGTRLTVL.